This T cell receptor (beta chain) was documented in a study of blood T cells in healthy people across ages. Findings and limits, study-wide: Possibly confounding the expanded clonotype changes was the fact that donor CMV status was unknown. With age, beta diversity per million T cells declined roughly linearly, significantly by 30 to 40.

This clonotype was observed a few times. The antigen remains undetermined. In each sample, at least 6 million PBMCs were isolated. A second PCR, run for about 6 to 11 cycles, used a sample-barcoded 5' primer plus a J-beta primer mix. Each CDR3 protein gets one entry after TCRdb re-called the 5' RACE reads with MiXCR. The sample lists approximately 900,000 distinct CDR3 sequences; roughly 50% were seen once. This CDR3 is built from 17 residues. V shed 1 base and J shed 0 bases, with 14 bases lying between them. The germline gives CDR1 SGHTA, CDR2 FQGNSA. The chain couples TRBV7-2 to TRBJ2-3; the D is unclear. Sequenced: blood. The receptor's source is a young man in good health. Here the CDR3 DNA reads TGTGCCAGCAGCTTAGTATCCCGCGCGGCTAGCACAGATACGCAGTATTTT. Residues: CASSLVSRAASTDTQYF.